Listed below are T cell receptor beta chains from one sample, sequenced in a study of T cell responses to AZD1222 COVID-19 vaccine. Assay used: immunoSEQ multiplex PCR; TCRdb lists only in-frame clones, some missing. The sample has about 67,000 clones, less than 90% seen once. Sample: peripheral blood, taken on day 0 of AZD1222 vaccination. These receptors came from an adult in good health. The CDR3 runs from the conserved cysteine through the conserved F or W. Fields, in order: D gene, J gene, clone size, V gene, CDR3 DNA, CDR3 protein. D genes are given only for firm matches. A row's size may be missing; if present it is once, few, many or a size class.

D: TRBD2; J: TRBJ2-4; size: NA; V: TRBV4-2; DNA: TGTGCCAGCAGCCAACTTACTCGGGGGGTATCTGGAATAGCCAAAAACATTCAGTACTTC; CDR3: CASSQLTRGVSGIAKNIQYF
D: TRBD1; J: TRBJ2-5; size: NA; V: TRBV18; DNA: TGTGCCAGCTCACCCGGTGGGACAGGGAAGAGCGGGACCCAGTACTTC; CDR3: CASSPGGTGKSGTQYF
D: NA; J: TRBJ2-1; size: NA; V: TRBV3-1/TRBV3-2; DNA: TGTGCCAGCAGCCCTCACAATGAGCAGTTCTTC; CDR3: CASSPHNEQFF
D: NA; J: TRBJ2-1; size: NA; V: TRBV20-1; DNA: TGCACCATTGAGGAGGCACCGCAGTTCTTC; CDR3: CTIEEAPQFF
D: TRBD2; J: TRBJ2-7; size: NA; V: TRBV30; DNA: TGTGCCTGGAGTCTGCGACTAGCGGGGTTAAGCTCCTACGAGCAGTACTTC; CDR3: CAWSLRLAGLSSYEQYF
D: TRBD2; J: TRBJ2-3; size: NA; V: TRBV4-3; DNA: TGCGCCAGCAGCCAAGAGCTAGCGGGATTCACAGATACGCAGTATTTT; CDR3: CASSQELAGFTDTQYF
D: NA; J: TRBJ2-3; size: NA; V: TRBV11-3; DNA: TGTGCCAGCAGCTTAGGGGTCGGCAACACAGATACGCAGTATTTT; CDR3: CASSLGVGNTDTQYF
D: NA; J: TRBJ1-1; size: NA; V: TRBV4-3; DNA: TGCGCCAGCAGCCAATGGGACGGCAGCCCTAACACTGAAGCTTTCTTT; CDR3: CASSQWDGSPNTEAFF
D: NA; J: TRBJ1-5; size: NA; V: TRBV5-5; DNA: TGTGCCAGCAGCCTTGGAGGGGTGGGTAGCAATCAGCCCCAGCATTTT; CDR3: CASSLGGVGSNQPQHF
D: NA; J: TRBJ2-1; size: few; V: TRBV29-1; DNA: TGCAGCGTTGAAGACCACAATGAGCAGTTCTTC; CDR3: CSVEDHNEQFF
D: TRBD1; J: TRBJ1-1; size: NA; V: TRBV30; DNA: TGTGCCTGGAGCGTGACAGGGGGCACTGAAGCTTTCTTT; CDR3: CAWSVTGGTEAFF
D: NA; J: TRBJ2-7; size: NA; V: TRBV24-1; DNA: TGTGCCACCAGTGATCAAGGGTACGAGCAGTACTTC; CDR3: CATSDQGYEQYF
D: NA; J: TRBJ1-3; size: NA; V: TRBV9; DNA: TGTGCCAGCAGCTCAACAGGAAGGAGAGACACCATATATTTT; CDR3: CASSSTGRRDTIYF
D: TRBD1; J: TRBJ1-3; size: NA; V: TRBV30; DNA: TGTGCCTGGGAAAGAGACAGGGGAGGAATCACACACACCATATATTTT; CDR3: CAWERDRGGITHTIYF